These 13 T cell receptor beta chains were all obtained from the same sample, sequenced in a study of human T cells and chemical hapten exposure. Each CDR3 protein gets one entry after TCRdb re-called the RACE reads with MiXCR. Of tens of thousands of distinct CDR3 sequences listed, 10% to 13% were seen once; the top ten hold about 3.5%. As to time point: patch test 3, about 24 weeks after DPC sensitization. Treatment: therapeutic diphenylcyclopropenone sensitization with weekly scalp DPC. Sequencing used whole blood, obtained in connection with sensitization to the hapten diphenylcyclopropenone (DPC). These receptor sequences come from a woman aged 50 to 60 with alopecia areata. Some clones in this sample may be carry-over from other donors' samples.

This chain connects TRBV29-1 to TRBJ2-7, with D perhaps being TRBD1 or TRBD2 (5 bases each). Germline values: CDR1 SQVTM, CDR2 ANQGSEA. CDR3 length: 18 residues. V was shortened by 6 bases and J by 0 bases, with 27 bases between the two germline ends. As DNA, the CDR3 is TGCAGCGTCGGGGCGGACGTAGGATCAGCCTTAAGCTCCTACGAGCAGTACTTC. Its translation: CSVGADVGSALSSYEQYF.

This clonotype was seen repeatedly, ten times or more. The chain uses TRBV7-9 and TRBJ1-1, with unresolved D. This CDR3 comprises 18 residues. Germline V gives CDR1 SEHNR, CDR2 FQNEAQ (reference sequence). The V and J ends lost 2 bases and 1 base respectively, with 20 bases between them. The CDR3 here is CASSLRAFMGRTNTEAFF. The DNA for the CDR3 is TGTGCCAGCAGCTTAAGAGCCTTTATGGGCAGAACGAACACTGAAGCTTTCTTT.

In the case of this clonotype: One junction end does not reproduce the germline sequence, and a read error may be involved. V usage is TRBV4-1 and J usage is TRBJ2-1, with 9 bases lining up with TRBD2. Germline CDR1 reads MGHRA; CDR2 reads YSYEKL. CDR3 size: 17 residues. The CDR3 reads CAGSLRADSGSYNEQFF. The CDR3 DNA sequence: TGCGCCGGCAGCCTCCGAGCGGATAGCGGGAGTTACAATGAGCAGTTCTTC.

This clonotype occurred a few times. The J gene is TRBJ2-7, the V gene TRBV4-2; 9 bases match TRBD1. The V and J ends lost 1 base and 7 bases, in that order; junction bases with no gene match: 8. Looked up from germline, CDR1 is LGHNA and CDR2 is YNFKEQ. The CDR3 sequence is 15 residues long. CDR3 in amino acids: CASSQGGTGPREQYF. Here the CDR3 DNA reads TGTGCCAGCAGCCAAGGGGGGACAGGGCCGCGAGAGCAGTACTTC.

The chain combines TRBV27 with TRBJ2-1; 9 bases fit TRBD1. The trim removed 7 bases at V and 7 bases at J, leaving 11 bases unmatched. Germline V gene sequence: CDR1 MNHEY, CDR2 SMNVEV (reference sequence). This CDR3 contains 15 residues. The CDR3 sequence is CASTPGQGRGNEQFF. CDR3 in DNA: TGTGCCAGCACCCCGGGACAGGGAAGAGGAAATGAGCAGTTCTTC.

About this clonotype itself: A read error is possible here, since a much larger clone lies one base away. The chain uses TRBV28 and TRBJ2-7; D is ambiguous. The CDR3 totals 12 residues. With 4 bases removed from V and 4 bases from J, the gap between germline ends came to 8 bases. CDR1 and CDR2 from the germline V gene are MDHEN and SYDVKM. CDR3: CASSSNLYEQYF. The CDR3 nucleotides read TGTGCCAGCAGTTCTAACTTATACGAGCAGTACTTC.

V gene TRBV20-1 combines with J gene TRBJ2-2; the match to TRBD1 covers 9 bases. CDR3 length: 17 residues. Germline assignment: CDR1 DFQATT and CDR2 SNEGSKA (reference sequence). The V gene end was trimmed by 6 bases and the J gene end by 3 bases; junction bases not matched to a gene: 14. The CDR3 bases are TGCAGTGCCCCCCTACCTCCGGGACAGGGTTACACCGGGGAGCTGTTTTTT. Translating gives CSAPLPPGQGYTGELFF.

This clonotype was detected a few times. This chain joins TRBV28 and TRBJ2-3; the match to TRBD2 covers 9 bases. V lost 6 bases to trimming and J lost 1 base; unmatched junction nucleotides: 2. The length of the CDR3 is 14 residues. CDR1 MDHEN and CDR2 SYDVKM come from the germline V gene. CDR3: CASSPSGGTDTQYF. The CDR3 region has the DNA TGTGCCAGCAGCCCTAGCGGGGGCACAGATACGCAGTATTTT.

This clonotype has at least ten counts. The chain joins TRBV3-1 to TRBJ2-7, with 8 bases fitting TRBD1. With V trimmed by 1 base and J by 4 bases, 6 bases remained unmatched. CDR1 is LGHDT and CDR2 is YNNKEL in the germline V gene (reference sequence). CDR3 length equals 15 residues. The CDR3 sequence is CASSQGQGARYEQYF. DNA of the CDR3: TGTGCCAGCAGCCAAGGTCAGGGGGCGCGGTACGAGCAGTACTTC.

As for this clonotype: A read error may be the cause here, since a much bigger clone is one base away. The chain recombines TRBV28 with TRBJ1-5; D remains ambiguous. CDR3 length: 13 amino acids. Germline assignment: CDR1 MDHEN and CDR2 SYDVKM. Trimming removed 8 bases at V and 5 bases at J, with 13 bases between. The CDR3 is CASRARGYQPQHF. CDR3 coding DNA: TGTGCCAGCCGAGCACGGGGATATCAGCCCCAGCATTTT.

This rearrangement joins TRBV7-9 to TRBJ2-7; the D is unclear. The CDR3 extends over 16 amino acids. The V end was cut by 0 bases, the J end by 0 bases, with 12 bases between. CDR1 SEHNR and CDR2 FQNEAQ come from the germline V gene (reference sequence). The CDR3 region has the DNA TGTGCCAGCAGCTTAGCCAGGACGGGTAGCTCCTACGAGCAGTACTTC. Translated: CASSLARTGSSYEQYF.

This clonotype was picked up many times. The chain links TRBV5-1 to TRBJ2-7; no reliable D call. The CDR3 covers 13 residues. The germline V and J ends were trimmed by 0 bases and 7 bases, with 11 bases remaining between them. CDR1 SGHRS and CDR2 YFSETQ come from the germline V gene. In DNA form, the CDR3 reads TGCGCCAGCAGCTTGGGGACGTTTCTGGAGCAGTACTTC. Encoded protein: CASSLGTFLEQYF.

This clonotype was counted many times. V and J are TRBV6-2 or TRBV6-3 and TRBJ2-3; 10 bases are a match to TRBD2. Trimming at V came to 2 bases and at J to 4 bases, leaving 9 bases not matched to a gene. The CDR3 sequence is 17 residues long. CDR1 is MNHEY, CDR2 SVGEGT, per germline. Here the CDR3 DNA reads TGTGCCAGCAGTTACGGGCTTCTAGCGGGAGCCCCAGATACGCAGTATTTT. The encoded protein is CASSYGLLAGAPDTQYF.